This T cell receptor beta chain is from a study of blood T cell repertoires in COVID-19. Overall study context: The United States, Italy and Spain supplied acute and convalescent COVID-19 samples. The analysed material was cDNA or gDNA that came from T cells, B-cell-depleted T cells, or PBMCs.

This clone has just a few counts. Under the authors' procedure: Amplification from reference gene primers served as the basis for estimated nucleated cell counts. Produced via immunoSEQ multiplex PCR; TCRdb's table is partial and in-frame only. V, J and clone size are taken as reported in that table, and D and trimming were inferred from the DNA itself. This table has roughly 14,000 clones, over 65% appearing once. Sequences were obtained from peripheral blood. The TCR comes from a boy aged 2 to 9 with active or convalescent COVID-19.

CDR3 protein: CASSQDRRAFF. CDR3 coding DNA: TGTGCCAGCAGCCAAGACCGCAGGGCCTTCTTT. The V call is TRBV3-1 (or the pseudogene TRBV3-2), the J call TRBJ1-1, with a weak D call TRBD1 (5 bases). The CDR3 spans 11 residues. Germline V gene data show CDR1 as LGHDT and CDR2 as YNNKEL (reference sequence). V was shortened by 0 bases and J by 14 bases, with 10 bases between the two germline ends.